This TCR beta chain was obtained from a study of shared clonotypes between healthy human individuals (dated by TCRdb to about 2020). Describing the broader study: A couple of women and a few men aged 18 to 49 years were included in the cohort. Blood TCR repertoires of five healthy adults were deeply sequenced to estimate repertoire size and the extent of clonotype sharing between individuals. To increase sequencing depth and limit assay-specific biases, different laboratories used diverse techniques to prepare libraries and sequence TCR repertoires. Per donor, leukapheresis produced somewhere between about 0.85 and 8.9 billion PBMCs.

Using the deep immunoSEQ assay, TCR CDR3 regions were amplified from genomic DNA by multiplex PCR. Genomic DNA extracted from each cell subset was distributed evenly over all wells of several immunoSEQ 96-well plates, and each plate served as one replicate. For unsorted PBMC, each replicate PCR was loaded with approximately 300 ng genomic DNA, equivalent to about 30,000 T cell genomes. Ten immunoSEQ deep assay plates were used to sequence the unsorted PBMC genomic DNA. Purified libraries were quantified with a Qubit 3.0 fluorometer, sized on a Bioanalyzer 2100, and re-quantified with the KAPA Library Quantification kit. Each immunoSEQ 96-well plate was sequenced on its own single-read 150-cycle Illumina NextSeq 550 flow cell. Per the original workflow: Because only junctional sequences without quality scores were contained in the immunoSEQ output, filtering matching that applied to full-length reads could not be performed. To assign V/J genes and CDR3, sequences were annotated against IMGT germline references using PyIR, a Python wrapper for IgBLAST v1.9. Reads were filtered out if the reads had weak V/J assignments (E-value above 1e-6), no CDR3, stop codons, out-of-frame junctions, or ambiguous translated residues. A V3J clonotype was defined by an identical inferred V gene, J gene, and CDR3 amino acid sequence. The percentage overlap between two repertoires was calculated by dividing the number of shared unique clonotypes by the size of the smaller repertoire. Repertoire richness was assessed with RTK rarefaction, the Chao1 estimator, and Recon v2.1 estimates of unobserved clonotypes. TCRdb provides this immuneACCESS table in a form limited to in-frame rearrangements. Some clones are lacking; in checked studies, under half of them reflect an unresolved V gene, and why the rest are absent is not known. That table furnishes V, J and clone size, whereas the DNA furnished D and trimming. In this sample the table shows about 490,000 clones, 70% to 85% of which occur a single time. Clones ranked in the top ten supply around 11% of the sample.

CDR3 length: 14 amino acids, cysteine to phenylalanine. The CDR3 DNA has 42 bases and is translated from base 1. At the junction V is shortened by 1 base and J by 7 bases, with 11 bases in between. According to the germline V gene, CDR1 reads MGHRA and CDR2 reads YSYEKL. The donors were healthy, HIV-negative adults with no recently reported acute infections or vaccinations. Every donor was a Caucasian adult living in Nashville, Tennessee, USA. In the unsorted samples, some 94 million PBMCs were counted, and genomic DNA was extracted using the QIAamp DNA Blood Mini kit. Blood was collected by leukapheresis, and PBMCs were isolated by Ficoll-Histopaque density gradient centrifugation and then cryopreserved in liquid nitrogen vapor phase. Turning to this clone: No antigen is known for it. Qualities for individual bases were not recorded, and no much larger clone is one base off.

Broad study findings and their caveats: Sampling was limited to blood, and TCR repertoires in tissue likely differ from TCR repertoires in blood. Based on pairwise subsampling, the degree of clonotype sharing among donors was expected to be affected by sequencing depth. The genetic and exposure-history diversity represented was limited by the small number of donors.

Sample: PBMCs. The rearranged chain carries TRBV4-1 and TRBJ2-1, with the D gene too uncertain to name. This receptor was identified in a woman in her thirties or forties in good health. Some clones in this sample may be carry-over from other donors' samples. CDR3 protein: CASSQGADPNEQFF. In nucleotides, the sequence is TGCGCCAGCAGCCAAGGCGCCGATCCGAATGAGCAGTTCTTC.